This paragraph covers one TCR beta chain sequence. There is no known antigen for this receptor. Base qualities are not provided; no much larger clone lies one nucleotide away. The cohort comprised some 680 healthy bone marrow donors. At the time of sampling, all cohort members were nominally healthy, though unrecorded immune exposures were likely present. The donor was CMV seropositive and belonged to the group of a few hundred seropositive cohort members. A peripheral blood sample was collected from each donor, and TCR beta sequencing was performed on peripheral blood mononuclear cells. Genomic DNA extraction from the blood cell samples was performed with the Qiagen DNeasy Blood Extraction Kit. The protocol used for the library was the immunoSEQ multiplex PCR assay. For the multiplex PCR, a mixture combining 60 forward primers for TCR Vbeta segments and 13 reverse primers for TCR Jbeta segments was used. A multiplex PCR assay on genomic DNA amplified the CDR3 region of rearranged TCR beta genes. The amplified TCR beta libraries were sequenced on the Illumina HiSeq System as 87-base-pair reads. As for how the authors treated the data: A later analysis counted approximately 74 million unique TCR beta chains across the 670 or so repertoires, and approximately 11 million of these chains were shared by at least two donors. A nearest-neighbor algorithm error-corrected the raw reads and collapsed the reads into unique sequences, merging closely related sequences to remove PCR and sequencing errors. CDR3 sequences were aligned to IMGT reference sequences to assign V, D and J gene segments. For a sequence to be retained, a match of at least six nucleotides to both a V gene segment and a J gene segment was required. A rearrangement counted as productive if the CDR3 had no stop codons and remained in frame with V and J, and every other rearrangement counted as non-productive. Following IMGT convention, CDR3 was defined as the stretch from the second conserved V-encoded cysteine to the conserved J-encoded phenylalanine. Sequences without an unambiguous match to a single V gene segment were excluded from the earlier analysis of over 500 of the donors. In an earlier analysis of 587 of the donors, a V segment was called functional when productive rearrangements were above 56.7%, and segregating when the standard deviation between donors exceeded 5%. A statistical classification framework was built for diagnosing cytomegalovirus status from the catalog of TCR beta chain sequences. A later analysis assigned V and J genes by comparing TCR nucleotide sequences with IMGT/GENE-DB human TR gene sequences. A later analysis assigned CDR3 sequences and most-parsimonious VDJ recombination scenarios with the TCRdist pipeline. In a later analysis, every TCR beta chain was defined by the combination of its CDR3 amino acid sequence and its V-gene family, and reads without a unique V-gene family were dropped. In a later analysis, around 600 highly shared, low-generation-probability nucleotide sequences were removed to address suspected cross-contamination and a sequencing artifact. A later analysis calculated a clonal expansion index for each public chain from normalized within-repertoire ranks of inferred template counts. A later analysis computed generation probabilities with a VDJ recombination model fitted to out-of-frame rearrangements, and checked the results against IGoR. In a later analysis, TCR-TCR, TCR-HLA and TCR-CMV co-occurrence was scored with hypergeometric tests, and a repertoire-size bias correction was applied to TCR pairs. A later analysis estimated false discovery rates by permuting HLA or CMV assignments 20 times. A later analysis grouped co-occurring TCRs with DBSCAN, adding TCRdist sequence similarity when clustering within HLA-allele-positive subsets. Co-occurrence clustering excluded repertoires with fewer than 30,000 or more than 120,000 public chains, plus five with anomalous nucleotide sharing. Entries here come from immuneACCESS through TCRdb and include only in-frame sequences with V and J called. Some clones fail to appear in such tables; in the studies checked, an unresolved V gene covers under half of the shortfall, and the cause of the remainder is unknown. For V, J and clone size, that table is used; D and trimming come from the DNA. This sample comprises under 200,000 clones, around 79% of them detected only once. About 0.37% of the sample goes to the ten largest clones.

From the cysteine up to the phenylalanine, the CDR3 has a length of 14 residues. Only the CDR3 part of the read is kept: 42 bases, read in frame from the first base. Trimming removed 5 bases from V and 7 bases from J; the gene matches leave 7 bases unexplained. Looking up the germline V gene (reference sequence) yields CDR1 LNHDA and CDR2 SQIVND. These data are taken from a study of cytomegalovirus exposure and HLA in healthy donors listed by TCRdb under 2017. The study in broad terms: In an earlier analysis of approximately 640 of the donors, around 300 Gb of sequence data and 90 million to 120 million unique TCR beta sequences from about 179 million T cells were reported. Among 398 genotyped donors of the cohort, an average of roughly 240,000 unique TCR beta nucleotide sequences were sequenced per donor, roughly 18% of them non-productive. Every discovery cohort repertoire had been produced on one sequencing platform. Roughly five DR-DQ haplotypes were handled as single units for association and clustering, since linkage in the cohort was strong. A later analysis re-analyzed previously published TCR beta repertoires from several hundred donors and added high-resolution HLA genotyping to study TCR occurrence patterns. Class I and class II HLA loci were covered by the typing at four-digit resolution. Donor age, sex, ethnicity and CMV serostatus were compiled alongside the repertoire data. In the later analysis, no new phenotypic data were used to find candidate immune exposures; instead, reliance was placed on TCR beta sequences and their occurrence across donors. The number of typed donors differed by locus: roughly 620-630 for A, B, C, DRB1 and DQB1; some 500 for DQA1; roughly 600 for DPA1; and approximately 450 for DPB1. Along with the roughly 700-subject first cohort, a separate validation cohort of over a hundred different subjects was used. To decide whether each TCR beta V gene segment behaved as functional or pseudogenic, an earlier analysis of some 570 of the donors relied on high-throughput TCR beta sequencing. An early release that covered about 640 HLA-typed donors contained approximately 300 gigabases of sequencing data and tens of millions of unique TCR sequences. The genetic ancestry cluster associated with self-reported Caucasian donors included about four fifths of the 300 to 400 genotyped donors. The aim of the study was to test whether cataloging public T cell receptors could identify signatures of past pathogen exposure. A later genetic analysis took genome-wide SNP genotypes for about three fifths of the 666 donors and used that subset as a discovery cohort. The study used immunosequencing to profile the T cell repertoires of approximately 640 subjects and linked those repertoires to cytomegalovirus serostatus. To predict cytomegalovirus infection status, the study brought together high-throughput TCR immunosequencing, statistical association of individual TCRs with disease status, and machine learning.

The investigation overall reported the following: While some public TCRs were present in many individuals, most TCR sequences turned up only very rarely across donors. The sequencing pipeline was judged likely to have produced a cluster of highly shared sequence variants as a technical artifact. Assigning TCR associations to individual alleles was difficult when HLA alleles, especially DR and DQ, strongly co-occurred. In a later analysis, most CMV-associated TCR beta chains were found to appear HLA-restricted, with HLA associations seemingly driven largely by CMV exposure. Because some donors lacked HLA typing at each locus, the association tests relied only on the typed subset. Correlated functional status among segregating V segments might be attributable to linkage disequilibrium, but an unknown experimental factor could not be ruled out. In a later genetic analysis, fewer N-insertions in productive TCRs were reported among donors in an Asian-associated ancestry cluster than the roughly 700-donor mean. An earlier analysis of 587 of the donors showed that most TCR beta V segments appeared in productive rearrangements either about 87% or about 30% of the time, which broadly matched IMGT annotations. Because counts were too low, seventeen rarely observed V segments, including chromosome 9 orphons, were excluded from the earlier analysis of fewer than 650 of the donors. An association between a missense DCLRE1C variant and V-gene and J-gene trimming of TCR beta chains was found in a later genetic analysis and replicated in an independent cohort. In a later analysis, HLA-associated TCR beta chains were found to be more clonally expanded and to have lower generation probabilities than equally common non-associated chains. CMV serostatus was the only immune exposure information available for the cohort. In a later analysis, the rate of TCR association differed among HLA loci, with DRB1 alleles having the most associated TCRs and HLA-C alleles having the fewest. A later analysis associated about 16,000 TCR beta sequences with specific HLA alleles at a false discovery rate of 0.05. Sequencing depth was assumed to be roughly uniform across donors in the presence/absence analyses, though that assumption may not hold. A few of the identified cytomegalovirus-associated TCR beta chains were confirmed in vitro to be specific for cytomegalovirus antigens. It was suggested by the authors that the approach could potentially be generalized to other disease states and immunological phenotypes. The 87-base-pair reads could not distinguish some IMGT-functional V segments, including TRBV6-2 and TRBV6-3, so those segments were excluded. In both the original and validation cohorts, the classifier was reported to diagnose cytomegalovirus status with high specificity and sensitivity. In the study, around 160 TCR beta chains were listed as associated with cytomegalovirus. The cohort was sequenced for TCR beta chains only, and without alpha or paired-chain data the features that could be detected were limited. A further reported finding was that TCR beta sequences accurately predicted the HLA-A and HLA-B alleles for most subjects in the first cohort. Several of the top co-occurrence clusters appeared to be linked to parvovirus B19, influenza, CMV and Epstein-Barr virus, according to a later analysis.

Sequenced sample: PBMCs. This receptor was identified in a male donor in good health and CMV-seropositive. The chain links TRBV19 with TRBJ1-2; 10 of the junction bases match TRBD1. This receptor carries the CDR3 CASSADRGYGGYTF. The sequence in DNA is TGTGCCAGTAGTGCGGACAGGGGGTACGGTGGCTACACCTTC.